The sequence of this T cell receptor (beta chain) was determined in a study of blood T cells in healthy people across ages. Trimming took 6 bases from V and 9 from J, leaving 24 bases between them. The CDR3 is 17 residues long. Notes on this clonotype: Its antigen is unknown.

Isolation yielded PBMCs, at least 7 million per sample, in every case. A sample-barcoded 5' primer and a J-beta primer mix were used in a second PCR of roughly 6 to 11 cycles. TCRdb called the 5' RACE reads again in MiXCR, with one record for every CDR3 protein. Of fewer than 2,000,000 distinct CDR3 sequences listed, 30% to 40% are singletons. General observations from the study: The CMV status of each donor remained undetermined, and this could have confounded shifts in expanded clonotypes.

The sequenced sample was blood. The rearrangement joins TRBV12-3 or TRBV12-4 to TRBJ1-6, with D unresolved. This receptor was obtained from a human donor in good health. The CDR3 reads CASSYGTDKEYGSPLHF. CDR3 bases: TGTGCCAGCAGCTATGGTACTGACAAGGAGTATGGTTCACCCCTCCACTTT.